What follows are 31 T cell receptor beta chains derived from one specimen sequenced in a study of blood T cell repertoires in COVID-19. Some clones are missing from TCRdb's copy, which holds only in-frame ones; the method was immunoSEQ multiplex PCR. The sample carries 300,000 to 450,000 clones, 85% to 90% recorded once. The specimen was PBMCs or T cells enriched from blood (not recorded which). All receptors come from a man aged 18 to 30 who had recovered from COVID-19.

The J gene is TRBJ2-2, the V gene TRBV19; D is possibly TRBD2 (6 bases). V lost 5 bases to trimming and J lost 5 bases, with 18 bases between them. The CDR3 spans 16 residues. CDR1 is LNHDA, CDR2 SQIVND, per germline (reference sequence). The DNA for the CDR3 is TGTGCCAGTAGTGCACCGGGACTTCATCTGACCGGGGAGCTGTTTTTT. It yields the protein CASSAPGLHLTGELFF.

The chain recombines TRBV7-3 with TRBJ2-6, with D possibly being TRBD1 (6 bases). This CDR3 contains 19 residues. The germline gives CDR1 SGHTA, CDR2 FQGTGA. V was trimmed by 5 bases and J by 2 bases, leaving 22 bases between them. The CDR3 DNA follows: TGTGCCAGCAGCCAGGCCCCAGGACTCACAGGGACTGGGGCCAACGTCCTGACTTTC. Translation: CASSQAPGLTGTGANVLTF.

The chain is built from TRBV11-3 and TRBJ2-3; D remains unclear. The CDR3 spans 12 residues. Germline CDR1 SGHNT, CDR2 YENEEA. V gave up 6 bases and J gave up 4 bases, with 8 bases separating them. The CDR3 protein is CASRGQADTQYF. The CDR3 region has the DNA TGTGCCAGCAGGGGTCAGGCAGATACGCAGTATTTT.

The rearrangement uses TRBV19 and TRBJ2-1, with a possible D match to TRBD1 (6 bases). V was pared by 5 bases and J by 5 bases, with 19 bases between. CDR3 length: 16 residues. Germline V gene lookup returns CDR1 LNHDA and CDR2 SQIVND (reference sequence). CDR3 sequence reads: CASSVSGTLKDNEQFF. As DNA, the CDR3 is TGTGCCAGTAGTGTCTCCGGGACATTAAAGGACAATGAGCAGTTCTTC.

The J gene is TRBJ2-5, the V gene TRBV7-9; 7 positions match TRBD1. The CDR3 runs 15 residues. Germline V CDR1 and CDR2: SEHNR, FQNEAQ (reference sequence). V was pared by 4 bases and J by 2 bases, with 7 bases of the junction left unmatched. CDR3 nucleotide sequence: TGTGCCAGCAGCTCCCGGGACAGTCAACAAGAGACCCAGTACTTC. It translates to CASSSRDSQQETQYF.

Concerning this clone: Other DNA sequences within the sample encode an identical CDR3. The chain links TRBV19 to TRBJ2-2, with 11 bases fitting TRBD1. Germline CDR1 LNHDA, CDR2 SQIVND (reference sequence). CDR3 size: 14 residues. V shed 6 bases, J shed 5 bases, and the junction held 2 bases outside the gene matches. In DNA form, the CDR3 reads TGTGCCAGTAGAGGGACAGGGGGTACCGGGGAGCTGTTTTTT. Residues: CASRGTGGTGELFF. Filled out from reference TRBV19 and TRBJ2-2, the complete variable domain reads DGGITQSPKYLFRKEGQNVTLSCEQNLNHDAMYWYRQDPGQGLRLIYYSQIVNDFQKGDIAEGYSVSREKKESFPLTVTSAQKNPTAFYLCASRGTGGTGELFFGEGSRLTVL.

The chain has TRBV12-3 or TRBV12-4 and TRBJ1-1, with unresolved D. The V end was cut by 2 bases, the J end by 1 base, with 5 bases between. This CDR3 spans 13 amino acids. CDR3 amino acids: CASSLMANTEAFF. The CDR3 DNA is TGTGCCAGCAGTTTAATGGCGAACACTGAAGCTTTCTTT.

The chain joins TRBV3-1 (or the pseudogene TRBV3-2) to TRBJ1-1, with D perhaps matching TRBD1 (5 bases). V lost 1 base to trimming and J lost 4 bases, with 10 bases between them. Germline CDR1 is LGHDT and CDR2 is YNNKEL (reference sequence). The CDR3 runs to 14 residues. The CDR3 DNA sequence: TGTGCCAGCAGCCAAGTTCCAGGGATCACTGAAGCTTTCTTT. It codes for CASSQVPGITEAFF.

The V gene is TRBV7-9, the J gene TRBJ1-1; 7 nucleotides line up with TRBD1. The CDR3 runs 17 residues. J was trimmed by 1 base and V by 4 bases; bases with no gene match: 12. Looked up from germline, CDR1 is SEHNR and CDR2 is FQNEAQ (reference sequence). The CDR3 DNA follows: TGTGCCAGCAGCTACTGGCAAGGGACAGCGAAGAACACTGAAGCTTTCTTT. It codes for CASSYWQGTAKNTEAFF.

The chain carries TRBV19 and TRBJ2-7; 13 positions match TRBD2. The V segment lost 4 bases and the J segment 3 bases; nucleotides outside the gene matches: 6. The CDR3 is made up of 16 amino acids. The germline V gene encodes CDR1 LNHDA and CDR2 SQIVND (reference sequence). The CDR3 protein is CASSTPGTSGNYEQYF. DNA of the CDR3: TGTGCCAGTAGTACCCCCGGGACTAGCGGGAACTACGAGCAGTACTTC.

The chain carries TRBV5-1 and TRBJ2-3; D perhaps matches TRBD1 (6 bases). Germline CDR1 is SGHRS and CDR2 is YFSETQ. The CDR3 extends over 16 amino acids. Trimming took off 4 bases at V and 2 bases at J, with 17 bases between the two ends. The CDR3 sequence: CASSPGRDTLTDTQYF. The DNA of the CDR3 is TGCGCCAGCAGCCCCGGCCGGGACACCCTCACAGATACGCAGTATTTT.

The chain is built from TRBV28 and TRBJ2-5; D perhaps matches TRBD1 (6 bases). This CDR3 region has 14 residues. Trimming removed 5 bases at V and 2 bases at J, with 12 bases between. Germline CDR1 is MDHEN and CDR2 is SYDVKM. CDR3 sequence reads: CASSVQGNQETQYF. The DNA for the CDR3 is TGTGCCAGCAGTGTACAGGGAAATCAAGAGACCCAGTACTTC.

J is TRBJ2-7 and V is TRBV21-1; the DNA was not used to check the table's D call, TRBD1. TRBV21-1 is labeled a pseudogene. The CDR3 runs to 14 residues. The CDR3 is CASRETDSSYEQYF. Written as DNA, the CDR3 is TGTGCCAGCAGGGAAACGGACAGTTCCTACGAGCAGTACTTC.

The chain links TRBV6-5 to TRBJ1-6; D is uncertain. The germline CDR1 and CDR2 sequences are MNHEY and SVGAGI. V lost 2 bases to trimming and J lost 7 bases, with 12 bases between them. This CDR3 has 15 residues. The CDR3 sequence: CASSYAGLGNSPLHF. The CDR3 DNA reads as TGTGCCAGCAGTTACGCAGGACTGGGCAATTCACCCCTCCACTTT.

J is TRBJ2-7 and V is TRBV5-4; 9 bases match TRBD2. The CDR3 runs to 13 residues. V lost 4 bases, J lost 3 bases, and 2 bases stayed unmatched. In germline, CDR1 is SGHNT, CDR2 YYREEE (reference sequence). The chain's CDR3 is CASSPSGVYEQYF. DNA for the CDR3: TGTGCCAGCAGCCCTAGCGGGGTCTACGAGCAGTACTTC. Full variable domain (rest looked up from reference TRBV5-4 and TRBJ2-7): ETGVTQSPTHLIKTRGQQVTLRCSSQSGHNTVSWYQQALGQGPQFIFQYYREEENGRGNFPPRFSGLQFPNYSSELNVNALELDDSALYLCASSPSGVYEQYFGPGTRLTVT.

The chain has TRBV28 and TRBJ1-4; 7 bases align to TRBD1. The V gene end was trimmed by 5 bases and the J gene end by 7 bases; junction bases not matched to a gene: 10. This CDR3 has 15 amino acids. Germline CDR1 MDHEN, CDR2 SYDVKM. The CDR3 nucleotides read TGTGCCAGCAGTCTGACCGGGACAGAGTTTGAAAAACTGTTTTTT. Its translation is CASSLTGTEFEKLFF.

V gene TRBV2 combines with J gene TRBJ2-5; D is possibly TRBD1 (6 bases). Per germline, CDR1 SNHLY and CDR2 FYNNEI. V shed 6 bases and J shed 2 bases, with 16 bases lying between them. The CDR3 spans 15 residues. As DNA, the CDR3 is TGTGCCAGCAGAGGGGGACGGGCCGGGCAAGAGACCCAGTACTTC. It codes for CASRGGRAGQETQYF.

J is TRBJ1-1 and V is TRBV4-1; 7 bases map to TRBD1. V lost 0 bases to trimming and J lost 3 bases; unmatched junction nucleotides: 13. Germline loops: CDR1 MGHRA, CDR2 YSYEKL. The CDR3 has 18 residues. The CDR3 DNA follows: TGCGCCAGCAGCCAAGATATGGGACAGTCAATATCCTACACTGAAGCTTTCTTT. Its protein is CASSQDMGQSISYTEAFF.

The gene calls are TRBV28 and TRBJ2-7; perhaps TRBD1 as D (5 bases). V was shortened by 2 bases and J by 5 bases, with 7 bases between the two germline ends. This CDR3 has 12 amino acids. Per germline, CDR1 MDHEN and CDR2 SYDVKM. This chain's CDR3 is CASSLAGNEQYF. The DNA for the CDR3 is TGTGCCAGCAGTTTAGCAGGGAACGAGCAGTACTTC.

J is TRBJ2-2 and V is TRBV4-1; D call uncertain. V lost 3 bases to trimming and J lost 4 bases, with 9 bases between them. The germline V gene encodes CDR1 MGHRA and CDR2 YSYEKL. The CDR3 is 14 amino acids. The CDR3 loop is CASSHQASTGELFF. The CDR3 DNA sequence: TGCGCCAGCAGCCATCAAGCTAGCACCGGGGAGCTGTTTTTT.

The gene calls are TRBV7-2 and TRBJ2-7, with 9 bases that match TRBD1. This CDR3 comprises 15 residues. The germline V gene encodes CDR1 SGHTA and CDR2 FQGNSA. After removal of 5 bases from V and 3 bases from J, the junction contained 8 bases not matched to a gene. The CDR3 nucleotides read TGTGCCAGCAGCGCTACCGGGACAGGGTTCTACGAGCAGTACTTC. Amino acid sequence: CASSATGTGFYEQYF.

The V call is TRBV4-3, the J call TRBJ2-1, with 9 bases matching TRBD2. The CDR3 extends over 19 amino acids. V trimming: 4 bases; J trimming: 3 bases; junction bases outside the gene matches: 16. Germline CDR1 reads LGHNA; CDR2 reads YSLEER. CDR3 in amino acids: CASSPDGERREGGYNEQFF. CDR3 DNA: TGCGCCAGCAGCCCCGATGGGGAGAGGCGGGAGGGTGGCTACAATGAGCAGTTCTTC.

The rearrangement uses TRBV9 and TRBJ1-1; D unclear. The CDR3 has 15 residues. The ends were cut back, 1 base at V and 1 base at J, with 11 bases in the middle. Germline CDR1 reads SGDLS; CDR2 reads YYNGEE. CDR3 nucleotide sequence: TGTGCCAGCAGCGTAACGGGAGGTCGGAACACTGAAGCTTTCTTT. Translated: CASSVTGGRNTEAFF.

The CDR3 region has the DNA TGTGCCAGCAGTGTGAAGACAGGGAGATATGGCTACACCTTC. It is translated as CASSVKTGRYGYTF. The chain combines TRBV2 with TRBJ1-2; the match to TRBD1 covers 7 bases. This CDR3 comprises 14 residues. V dropped 4 bases and J dropped 5; count of bases not matched to a gene: 7. The germline gives CDR1 SNHLY, CDR2 FYNNEI.

CDR3 DNA: TGTGCCAGTAGTCAGGTGGCCAGGGGTGTTGATGGCTACACCTTC. Translating it yields CASSQVARGVDGYTF. The gene calls are TRBV19 and TRBJ1-2; tentative D call: TRBD1 (6 bases). CDR3 size: 15 residues. From germline, CDR1 is LNHDA and CDR2 SQIVND (reference sequence). The V and J ends lost 5 bases and 6 bases respectively, with 19 bases between them.

This sequence joins TRBV19 and TRBJ1-2, with D tentatively TRBD1 (5 bases). The CDR3 runs to 13 residues. Trimming left V 5 bases short and J 6 bases short, with 13 bases between. The germline V gene encodes CDR1 LNHDA and CDR2 SQIVND (reference sequence). DNA of the CDR3: TGTGCCAGTAGTTGGACATTTGCCGATGGCTACACCTTC. Its protein product is CASSWTFADGYTF.

The chain combines TRBV4-3 with TRBJ2-5; no definite D call. From germline, CDR1 is LGHNA and CDR2 YSLEER. The CDR3 is 15 amino acids. Trimming took 0 bases from V and 4 from J, leaving 12 bases between them. The CDR3 loop is CASSQDIIRGETQYF. CDR3 sequence (DNA): TGCGCCAGCAGCCAAGATATAATAAGAGGAGAGACCCAGTACTTC.

The V gene is TRBV28, the J gene TRBJ1-6; 7 bases line up with TRBD1. V lost 6 bases, J lost 9 bases, and 14 bases stayed unmatched. This CDR3 spans 16 amino acids. Germline lookup yields CDR1 MDHEN and CDR2 SYDVKM. The CDR3 bases are TGTGCCAGCAGCCTAGACAGGGTCCCCGATTTTTCACCCCTCCACTTT. Translation gives CASSLDRVPDFSPLHF.

The chain carries TRBV15 and TRBJ1-6; the match to TRBD1 covers 7 bases. The CDR3 is 14 residues long. Trimming took 5 bases from V and 10 from J; bases not matched to a gene: 8. Germline CDR1 reads LNHNV; CDR2 reads YYDKDF (reference sequence). CDR3 amino acids: CATSLGQRLSPLHF. The CDR3 nucleotides are TGTGCCACCAGCTTGGGACAGAGGTTGTCACCCCTCCACTTT.

This clone was counted only a few times. This chain links TRBV29-1 with TRBJ2-7; TRBD1 agrees at 9 bases. The V and J ends lost 7 bases and 3 bases, in that order; junction bases with no gene match: 10. There are 14 residues in the CDR3. Per germline, CDR1 SQVTM and CDR2 ANQGSEA. CDR3 coding DNA: TGCAGCGGCCGACAAGGACAGGGGAACTACGAGCAGTACTTC. Amino acid sequence: CSGRQGQGNYEQYF.

The V gene is TRBV19, the J gene TRBJ2-5, with D unclear. Germline CDR1 is LNHDA and CDR2 is SQIVND (reference sequence). The CDR3 covers 15 residues. V lost 3 bases, J lost 5 bases, and 16 bases lay in between. The CDR3 is CASSMLSSRRETQYF. CDR3 sequence (DNA): TGTGCCAGTAGTATGTTGAGTTCCCGCAGGGAGACCCAGTACTTC.